This TCR beta chain was recovered during a study of blood T cell repertoires in COVID-19. Study-level information: PBMCs, B-cell-depleted T cells, or T cells provided the cDNA or gDNA that made up the material.

This CDR3 region has 14 residues. The germline V gene has CDR1 LGHDT and CDR2 YNNKEL (reference sequence). V shed 0 bases, J shed 7 bases, and the junction held 5 bases outside the gene matches. Repertoires were generated with immunoSEQ multiplex PCR, while TCRdb's copy carries only in-frame clones and drops some. In the table there are roughly 39,000 clones, 70% to 90% of which are singletons. The rearrangement joins TRBV3-1 (or the pseudogene TRBV3-2) to TRBJ2-7; TRBD2 agrees at 8 bases. The sample consisted of peripheral blood. This sequence was found in a human donor in a cohort sampled during active COVID-19. The CDR3 sequence is CASSQEITGGEQYF. In nucleotides, the CDR3 is TGTGCCAGCAGCCAAGAAATTACGGGGGGGGAGCAGTACTTC.